One T cell receptor beta chain is described in this entry. Its cognate antigen is unknown. PCR was performed a second time for roughly 7 to 12 cycles using a sample-barcoded 5' primer and a J-beta primer mix. MiXCR, run by TCRdb on the 5' RACE reads, gives a single entry per CDR3 protein. The repertoire holds around 790,000 distinct CDR3 sequences, more than 40% seen once, with about a fifth in the top ten. These data are taken from a study of blood T cells in healthy people across ages. Notes on the study in general: The donors' CMV status was not determined, possibly confounding changes in expanded clonotypes.

V gave up 0 bases and J gave up 5 bases; unmatched junction bases: 8. Germline CDR1 SGDLS, CDR2 YYNGEE. The CDR3 sequence is 16 residues long. The chain is built from TRBV9 and TRBJ2-3; 8 nucleotides match TRBD2. Sequenced sample: blood. The sequence was obtained from a man in his 60s in good health. The CDR3 spells CASSVESGGYGDTQYF. The CDR3 DNA is TGTGCCAGCAGCGTAGAGTCGGGGGGGTATGGAGATACGCAGTATTTT.